The sequence of this TCR beta chain was determined in a study of blood T cells in healthy people across ages. It was with a sample-barcoded 5' primer and a J-beta primer mix that a second PCR of roughly 7 to 12 cycles was run. One entry per CDR3 protein results from TCRdb running MiXCR on the 5' RACE reads. Here the sample spans 600,000 to 800,000 distinct CDR3 sequences, around 52% being singletons. This clonotype was seen at least ten times. Sequenced input: blood. The origin of this receptor is a woman of 80 years or more in good health.

CDR3 sequence: CASSFTSGSYNEQFF. CDR3 nucleotide sequence: TGTGCCAGCAGCTTTACTAGCGGCTCCTACAATGAGCAGTTCTTC. The chain recombines TRBV7-2 with TRBJ2-1; TRBD2 aligns across 8 bases. CDR1 and CDR2 (germline): SGHTA, FQGNSA. The CDR3 runs to 15 residues. Germline trimming cut 3 bases from V and 0 bases from J; bases unmatched to any gene: 1.